This T cell receptor beta chain comes out of a study of blood T cells in healthy people across ages. Combining a sample-barcoded 5' primer with a J-beta primer mix, a second PCR ran for about 7 to 11 cycles. MiXCR was run by TCRdb on the 5' RACE reads, yielding one entry per CDR3 protein. The top ten hold around an eighth of the sample, which has 800,000 to 1,000,000 distinct CDR3 sequences, approximately 49% seen once. V dropped 0 bases and J dropped 0; count of bases not matched to a gene: 8. The CDR3 has 17 amino acids. CDR1 and CDR2 (germline): SGHRS, YFSETQ. This clonotype was counted a few times. As yet, its antigen is unknown. Study-wide findings and caveats: The study could not conclusively compare naive and antigen-experienced cells, given its unsorted PBMCs.

Researchers collected about 9.6 milliliters of peripheral blood from every single donor. The chain carries TRBV5-1 and TRBJ2-7, with 8 nucleotides matching TRBD1. The clonotype was recovered from a man aged 30-40 years in good health. Sequencing was performed on blood. The CDR3 sequence is CASSLGFGDRSSYEQYF. The CDR3 DNA reads TGCGCCAGCAGCTTGGGGTTCGGGGACAGGAGCTCCTACGAGCAGTACTTC.